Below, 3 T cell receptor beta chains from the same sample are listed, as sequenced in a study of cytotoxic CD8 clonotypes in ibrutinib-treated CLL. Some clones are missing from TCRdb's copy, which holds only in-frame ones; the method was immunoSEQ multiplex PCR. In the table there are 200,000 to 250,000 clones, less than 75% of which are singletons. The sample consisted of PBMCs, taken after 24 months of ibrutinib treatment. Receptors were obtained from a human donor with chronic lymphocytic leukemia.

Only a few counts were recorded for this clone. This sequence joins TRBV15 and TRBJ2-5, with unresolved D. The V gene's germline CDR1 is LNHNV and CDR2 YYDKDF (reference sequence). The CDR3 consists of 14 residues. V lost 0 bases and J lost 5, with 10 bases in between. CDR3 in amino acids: CATSRDQPPETQYF. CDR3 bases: TGTGCCACCAGCAGAGATCAACCTCCGGAGACCCAGTACTTC.

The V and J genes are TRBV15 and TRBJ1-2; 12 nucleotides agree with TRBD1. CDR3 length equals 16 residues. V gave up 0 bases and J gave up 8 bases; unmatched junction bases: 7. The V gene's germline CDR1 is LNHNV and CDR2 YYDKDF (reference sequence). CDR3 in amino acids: CATSREGTGGAGGYTF. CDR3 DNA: TGTGCCACCAGCAGAGAAGGGACAGGGGGCGCCGGAGGCTACACCTTC.

Here the CDR3 DNA reads TGTGCCAGCAGCGAAGACAATGAGCAGTTCTTC. Its translation: CASSEDNEQFF. V and J are TRBV7-2 and TRBJ2-1; D unclear. From germline, CDR1 is SGHTA and CDR2 FQGNSA. The CDR3 contains 11 residues. The germline V and J ends were trimmed by 5 bases and 5 bases, with 4 bases remaining between them. Filled out from reference TRBV7-2 and TRBJ2-1, the complete variable domain reads GAGVSQSPSNKVTEKGKDVELRCDPISGHTALYWYRQSLGQGLEFLIYFQGNSAPDKSGLPSDRFSAERTGGSVSTLTIQRTQQEDSAVYLCASSEDNEQFFGPGTRLTVL.